The T cell receptor (beta chain) described here comes from a study of blood T cell repertoires in COVID-19. Study-level information: PBMCs, B-cell-depleted T cells, or T cells provided the cDNA or gDNA that made up the material.

Original data processing: Using reference gene primer amplification, nucleated cell counts were estimated. Assay used: immunoSEQ multiplex PCR; TCRdb lists only in-frame clones, some missing. Clonal size and the V and J genes are those of that table, whereas D and trimming came from the DNA. Among around 200,000 clones listed, less than 90% were seen once. Germline V CDR1 and CDR2: SGHRS, YFSETQ. J lost 3 bases, V lost 3 bases, and 2 bases had no gene match. CDR3 length: 13 residues. This clonotype was obtained from a woman aged 45-65 years with acute or convalescent COVID-19. The rearrangement uses TRBV5-1 and TRBJ1-2; 7 bases are shared with TRBD1. Source material: peripheral blood. The CDR3 is CASSWGQYYGYTF. The DNA of the CDR3 is TGCGCCAGCAGCTGGGGACAGTACTATGGCTACACCTTC.